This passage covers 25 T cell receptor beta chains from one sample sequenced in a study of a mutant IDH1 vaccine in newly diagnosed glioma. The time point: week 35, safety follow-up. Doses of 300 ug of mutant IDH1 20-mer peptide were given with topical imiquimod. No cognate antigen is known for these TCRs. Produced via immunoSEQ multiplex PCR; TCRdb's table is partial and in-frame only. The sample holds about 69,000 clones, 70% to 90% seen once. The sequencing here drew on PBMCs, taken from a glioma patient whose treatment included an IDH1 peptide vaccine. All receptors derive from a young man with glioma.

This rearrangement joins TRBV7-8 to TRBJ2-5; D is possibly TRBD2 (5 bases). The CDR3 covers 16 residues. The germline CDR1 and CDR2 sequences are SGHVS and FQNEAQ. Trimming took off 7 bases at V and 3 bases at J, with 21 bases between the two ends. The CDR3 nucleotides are TGTGCCAGCATCCCCAGCGGTCCCGGGCGGGAAGAGACCCAGTACTTC. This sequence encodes CASIPSGPGREETQYF. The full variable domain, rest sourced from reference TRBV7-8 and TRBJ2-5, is GAGVSQSPRYKVAKRGQDVALRCDPISGHVSLFWYQQALGQGPEFLTYFQNEAQLDKSGLPSDRFFAERPEGSVSTLKIQRTQQEDSAVYLCASIPSGPGREETQYFGPGTRLLVL.

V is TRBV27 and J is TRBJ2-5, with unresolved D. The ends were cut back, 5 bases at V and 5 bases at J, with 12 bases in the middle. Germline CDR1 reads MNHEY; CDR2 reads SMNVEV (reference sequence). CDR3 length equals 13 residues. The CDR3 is CASSNSLGETQYF. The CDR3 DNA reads TGTGCCAGCAGTAATTCGTTGGGCGAGACCCAGTACTTC.

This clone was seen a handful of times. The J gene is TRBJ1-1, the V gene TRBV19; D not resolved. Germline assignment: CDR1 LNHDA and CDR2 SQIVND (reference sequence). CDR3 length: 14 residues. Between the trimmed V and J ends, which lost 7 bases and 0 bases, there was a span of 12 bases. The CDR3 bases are TGTGCCAGTATCACCCCGGGATTGAACACTGAAGCTTTCTTT. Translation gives CASITPGLNTEAFF.

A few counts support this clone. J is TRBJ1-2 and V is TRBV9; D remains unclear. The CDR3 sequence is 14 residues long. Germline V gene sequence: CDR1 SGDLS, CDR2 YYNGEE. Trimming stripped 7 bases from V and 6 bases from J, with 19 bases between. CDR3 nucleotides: TGTGCCAGCGGAACGGCGTCGGGGTACCATGGCTACACCTTC. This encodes CASGTASGYHGYTF.

CDR3 residues: CSAWTGGTGELFF. The CDR3 bases are TGCAGCGCCTGGACAGGGGGGACCGGGGAGCTGTTTTTT. The chain recombines TRBV29-1 with TRBJ2-2, with 10 bases lining up with TRBD1. Germline trimming cut 7 bases from V and 5 bases from J; bases unmatched to any gene: 4. Germline-derived CDR1 and CDR2 are SQVTM and ANQGSEA. This CDR3 spans 13 amino acids.

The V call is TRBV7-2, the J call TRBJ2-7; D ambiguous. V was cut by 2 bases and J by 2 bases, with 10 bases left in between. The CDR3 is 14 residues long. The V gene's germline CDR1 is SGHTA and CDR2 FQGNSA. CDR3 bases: TGTGCCAGCAGCTTATCCGGGCGGACCTACGAGCAGTACTTC. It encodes CASSLSGRTYEQYF.

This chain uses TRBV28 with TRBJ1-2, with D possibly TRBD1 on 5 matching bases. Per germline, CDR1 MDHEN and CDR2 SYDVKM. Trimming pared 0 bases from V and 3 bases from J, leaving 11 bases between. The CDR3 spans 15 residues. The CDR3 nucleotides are TGTGCCAGCAGTTTATGGCCAGGGCGGGACTATGGCTACACCTTC. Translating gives CASSLWPGRDYGYTF.

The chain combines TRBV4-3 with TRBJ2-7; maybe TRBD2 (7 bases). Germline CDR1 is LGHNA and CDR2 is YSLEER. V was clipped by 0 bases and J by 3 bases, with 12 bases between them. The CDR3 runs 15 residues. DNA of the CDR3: TGCGCCAGCAGCCAAGATTTCGGGGGGCGCTACGAGCAGTACTTC. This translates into CASSQDFGGRYEQYF.

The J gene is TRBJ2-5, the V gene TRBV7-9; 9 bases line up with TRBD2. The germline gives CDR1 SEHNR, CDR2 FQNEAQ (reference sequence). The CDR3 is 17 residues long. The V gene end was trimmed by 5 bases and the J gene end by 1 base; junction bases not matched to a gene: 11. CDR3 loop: CASSAGWTSDFQETQYF. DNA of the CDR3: TGTGCCAGCAGCGCGGGTTGGACTAGCGACTTCCAAGAGACCCAGTACTTC.

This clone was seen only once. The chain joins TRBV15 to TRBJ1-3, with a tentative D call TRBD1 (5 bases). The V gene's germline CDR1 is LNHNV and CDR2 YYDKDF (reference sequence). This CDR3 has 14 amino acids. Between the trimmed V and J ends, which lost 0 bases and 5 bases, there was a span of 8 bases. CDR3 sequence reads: CATSRESGRNTIYF. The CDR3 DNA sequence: TGTGCCACCAGCAGAGAGTCAGGGAGAAACACCATATATTTT.

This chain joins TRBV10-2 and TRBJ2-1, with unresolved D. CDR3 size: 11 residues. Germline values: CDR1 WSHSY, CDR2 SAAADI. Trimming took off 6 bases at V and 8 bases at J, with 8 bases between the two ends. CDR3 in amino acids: CASRTSHEQFF. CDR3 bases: TGCGCCAGCAGGACGAGCCATGAGCAGTTCTTC.

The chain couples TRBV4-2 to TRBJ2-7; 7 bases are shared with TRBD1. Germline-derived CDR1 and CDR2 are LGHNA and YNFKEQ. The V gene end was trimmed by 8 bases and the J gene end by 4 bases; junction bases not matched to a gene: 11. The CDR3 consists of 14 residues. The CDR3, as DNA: TGTGCCAGCTGCTCCGTGGACAGGCCTTACGAGCAGTACTTC. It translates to CASCSVDRPYEQYF.

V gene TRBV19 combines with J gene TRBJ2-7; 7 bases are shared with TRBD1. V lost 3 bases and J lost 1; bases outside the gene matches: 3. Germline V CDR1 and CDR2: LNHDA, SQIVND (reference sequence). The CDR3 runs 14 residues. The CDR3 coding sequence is TGTGCCAGTAGTATTGACAGGGCTTCCTACGAGCAGTACTTC. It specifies CASSIDRASYEQYF.

This CDR3 reads CASNVVYEQYF. In DNA form, the CDR3 reads TGTGCCAGCAACGTCGTCTACGAGCAGTACTTC. The rearrangement links TRBV27 to TRBJ2-7, with D hard to call. Between the trimmed V and J ends, which lost 7 bases and 3 bases, there was a span of 7 bases. The CDR3 has 11 amino acids. The V gene's germline CDR1 is MNHEY and CDR2 SMNVEV (reference sequence).

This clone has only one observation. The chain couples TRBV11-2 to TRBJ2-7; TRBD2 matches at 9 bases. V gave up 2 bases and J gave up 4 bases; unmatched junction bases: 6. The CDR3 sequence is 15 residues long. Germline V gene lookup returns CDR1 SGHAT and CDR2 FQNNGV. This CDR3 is CASSLSSGSEYEQYF. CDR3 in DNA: TGTGCCAGCAGCTTAAGTAGCGGGAGTGAGTACGAGCAGTACTTC.

In DNA, the CDR3 is TGCAGCGTTGGTAGTTCCGCGGGTGAAGCTTTCTTT. This sequence encodes CSVGSSAGEAFF. V is TRBV29-1 and J is TRBJ1-1; D is undetermined. The germline gives CDR1 SQVTM, CDR2 ANQGSEA. The CDR3 consists of 12 residues. V lost 4 bases to trimming and J lost 7 bases, with 13 bases between them.

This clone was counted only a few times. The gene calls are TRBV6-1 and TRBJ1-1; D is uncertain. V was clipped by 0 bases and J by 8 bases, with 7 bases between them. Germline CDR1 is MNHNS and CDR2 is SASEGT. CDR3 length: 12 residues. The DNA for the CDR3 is TGTGCCAGCAGTGAAGCGCTCAGGGAAGCTTTCTTT. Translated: CASSEALREAFF.

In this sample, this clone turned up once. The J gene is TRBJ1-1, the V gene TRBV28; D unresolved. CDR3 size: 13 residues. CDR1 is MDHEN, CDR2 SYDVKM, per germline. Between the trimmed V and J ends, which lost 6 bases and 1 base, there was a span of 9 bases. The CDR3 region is CASSSYTNTEAFF. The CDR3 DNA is TGTGCCAGCAGCTCGTACACGAACACTGAAGCTTTCTTT.

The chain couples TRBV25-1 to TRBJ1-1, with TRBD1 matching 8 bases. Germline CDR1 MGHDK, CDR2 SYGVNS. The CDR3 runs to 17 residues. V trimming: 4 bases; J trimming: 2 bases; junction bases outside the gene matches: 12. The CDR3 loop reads CASSGYTGGKGNTEAFF. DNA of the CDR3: TGTGCCAGCAGTGGATACACAGGGGGGAAAGGCAACACTGAAGCTTTCTTT. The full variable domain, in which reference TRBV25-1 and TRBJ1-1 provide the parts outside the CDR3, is EADIYQTPRYLVIGTGKKITLECSQTMGHDKMYWYQQDPGMELHLIHYSYGVNSTEKGDLSSESTVSRIRTEHFPLTLESARPSHTSQYLCASSGYTGGKGNTEAFFGQGTRLTVV.

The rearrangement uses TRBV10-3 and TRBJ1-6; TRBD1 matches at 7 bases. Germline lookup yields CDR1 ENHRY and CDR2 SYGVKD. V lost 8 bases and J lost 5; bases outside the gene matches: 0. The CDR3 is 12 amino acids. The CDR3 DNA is TGTGCCATCGGGACAGATAATTCACCCCTCCACTTT. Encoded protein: CAIGTDNSPLHF.

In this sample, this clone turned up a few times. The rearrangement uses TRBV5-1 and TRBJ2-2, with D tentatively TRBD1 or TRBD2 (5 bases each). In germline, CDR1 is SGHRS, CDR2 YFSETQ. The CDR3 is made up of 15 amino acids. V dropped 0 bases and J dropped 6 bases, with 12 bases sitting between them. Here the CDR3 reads CASSLVALGAGELFF. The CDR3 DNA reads TGCGCCAGCAGCTTGGTGGCGTTGGGGGCCGGGGAGCTGTTTTTT.

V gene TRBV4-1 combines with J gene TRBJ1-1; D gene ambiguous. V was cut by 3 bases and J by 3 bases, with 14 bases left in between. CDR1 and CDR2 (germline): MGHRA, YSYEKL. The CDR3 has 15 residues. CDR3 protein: CASSHLGPRDTEAFF. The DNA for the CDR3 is TGCGCCAGCAGCCACCTCGGTCCCCGGGACACTGAAGCTTTCTTT.

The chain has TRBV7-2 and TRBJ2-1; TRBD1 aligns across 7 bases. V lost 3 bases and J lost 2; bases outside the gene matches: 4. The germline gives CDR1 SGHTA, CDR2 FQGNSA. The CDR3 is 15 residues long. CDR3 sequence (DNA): TGTGCCAGCAGCTTTGAGGGGGCGCCCTACAATGAGCAGTTCTTC. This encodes CASSFEGAPYNEQFF.

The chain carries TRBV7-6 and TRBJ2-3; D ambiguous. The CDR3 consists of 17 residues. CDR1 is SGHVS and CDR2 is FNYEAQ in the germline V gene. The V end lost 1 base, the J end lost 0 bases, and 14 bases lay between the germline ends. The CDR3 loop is CASSLVISRTSTDTQYF. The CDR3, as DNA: TGTGCCAGCAGCTTAGTTATTTCGCGAACAAGCACAGATACGCAGTATTTT.

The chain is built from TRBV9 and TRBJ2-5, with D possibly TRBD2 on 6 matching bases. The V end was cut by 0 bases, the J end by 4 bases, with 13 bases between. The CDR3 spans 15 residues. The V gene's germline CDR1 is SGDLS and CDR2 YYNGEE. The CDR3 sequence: CASSVAAGRGETQYF. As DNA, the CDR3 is TGTGCCAGCAGCGTAGCGGCGGGGCGGGGAGAGACCCAGTACTTC.